One and the same sample provided the 24 T cell receptor beta chains below, sequenced in a study of blood T cells in healthy people across ages (dated by TCRdb to about 2015). The receptor library was made with 5' RACE. Instrument used: Illumina HiSeq 2500. A second roughly 7 to 11 cycle PCR used a sample-barcoded 5' primer and a J-beta primer mix. TCRdb applied fastp at Q25 and MiXCR to the public reads, then kept only in-frame beta chains. Entries that share a CDR3 protein sequence are merged under the most common genes and DNA. This sample comprises about 640,000 distinct CDR3 sequences, under 70% of them detected only once. The top ten clones comprise around 37% of the sample. Sequenced input: blood. The receptor source for this set is a man between 60 and 75 years old in good health.

The table lists this clonotype with a few counts. This chain links TRBV7-9 with TRBJ2-7, with D tentatively TRBD2 (7 bases). The V gene's germline CDR1 is SEHNR and CDR2 FQNEAQ (reference sequence). The length of the CDR3 is 15 residues. The germline V and J ends were trimmed by 5 bases and 0 bases, with 14 bases remaining between them. CDR3 bases: TGTGCCAGCAGCCCCCGCGGGGGCCACTCCTACGAGCAGTACTTC. It encodes CASSPRGGHSYEQYF. Filled out from reference TRBV7-9 and TRBJ2-7, the complete variable domain reads DTGVSQNPRHKITKRGQNVTFRCDPISEHNRLYWYRQTLGQGPEFLTYFQNEAQLEKSRLLSDRFSAERPKGSFSTLEIQRTEQGDSAMYLCASSPRGGHSYEQYFGPGTRLTVT.

The chain is built from TRBV5-1 and TRBJ2-1, with 7 bases that match TRBD2. The germline CDR1 and CDR2 sequences are SGHRS and YFSETQ. The CDR3 is 13 amino acids. The V segment lost 7 bases and the J segment 5 bases; nucleotides outside the gene matches: 6. This CDR3 is CASQASGDNEQFF. DNA for the CDR3: TGCGCCAGCCAAGCTAGCGGTGACAATGAGCAGTTCTTC.

The rearrangement joins TRBV4-1 to TRBJ2-5; no firm D call. This CDR3 has 15 residues. Trimming removed 4 bases at V and 3 bases at J, with 15 bases between. Germline assignment: CDR1 MGHRA and CDR2 YSYEKL. CDR3: CASSLQKKTEETQYF. The CDR3 DNA reads as TGCGCCAGCAGCCTCCAGAAAAAGACTGAAGAGACCCAGTACTTC.

This clonotype was picked up a small number of times. The chain employs TRBV5-1 and TRBJ2-3; D may be TRBD1 or TRBD2 (6 bases each). Germline assignment: CDR1 SGHRS and CDR2 YFSETQ. Trimming shortened V by 0 bases and J by 6 bases, and 23 bases separated the two germline ends. The CDR3 totals 18 residues. CDR3 residues: CASSLGRQAGTLIDTQYF. The CDR3 DNA is TGCGCCAGCAGCTTGGGAAGACAGGCGGGGACCCTTATTGATACGCAGTATTTT.

This rearrangement joins TRBV29-1 to TRBJ2-1; 10 nucleotides agree with TRBD2. Germline values: CDR1 SQVTM, CDR2 ANQGSEA. The CDR3 extends over 13 amino acids. The ends lost 5 bases at V and 4 bases at J; junction bases unmatched: 2. CDR3 region: CSVQTSGYNEQFF. The DNA for the CDR3 is TGCAGCGTTCAGACTAGCGGGTACAATGAGCAGTTCTTC.

V usage is TRBV5-1 and J usage is TRBJ2-4; TRBD1 aligns across 9 bases. The assigned J gene may be wrong: the sequence end matches TRBJ2-7 better. Germline V CDR1 and CDR2: SGHRS, YFSETQ. The CDR3 runs to 15 residues. The CDR3 reads CASSLDTGGVYEQYF. The DNA for the CDR3 is TGCGCCAGCAGCTTGGATACAGGGGGCGTCTACGAGCAGTACTTC.

The chain links TRBV7-2 to TRBJ2-3; D could derive from TRBD1 or TRBD2 (5 bases each). The CDR3 is 12 amino acids. Trimming left V 4 bases short and J 10 bases short, with 12 bases between. CDR1 is SGHTA and CDR2 is FQGNSA in the germline V gene. For the CDR3, the DNA is TGTGCCAGCAGCTCCCAGGGAGCTGCGCAGTATTTT. This encodes CASSSQGAAQYF.

This chain joins TRBV20-1 and TRBJ2-7; D is uncertain. Germline loops: CDR1 DFQATT, CDR2 SNEGSKA (reference sequence). V lost 3 bases and J 2 bases, leaving 8 bases between the germline ends. The CDR3 length is 12 residues. Here the CDR3 reads CSARIRAYEQYF. The CDR3 DNA reads as TGCAGTGCTAGGATCCGGGCCTACGAGCAGTACTTC.

In this sample, this clonotype turned up a few times. The CDR3 loop reads CASWPNGPTEAFF. CDR3 sequence (DNA): TGTGCCAGCTGGCCCAACGGGCCGACTGAAGCTTTCTTT. The rearrangement uses TRBV5-8 and TRBJ1-1; the D is unclear. V was pared by 7 bases and J by 5 bases, with 15 bases between. CDR1 and CDR2 (germline): SGHTS, YDEGEE. CDR3 length: 13 residues.

The J gene is TRBJ2-7, the V gene TRBV6-1; 9 nucleotides match TRBD2. The J call may be faulty, since TRBJ2-5 better matches the DNA end. Germline V gene data show CDR1 as MNHNS and CDR2 as SASEGT. The CDR3 is made up of 16 amino acids. CDR3 bases: TGTGCCAGCACAAATGCGCTAGCGGGGCAGGGGGAGACCCAGTACTTC. Residues: CASTNALAGQGETQYF.

The CDR3 DNA is TGCGCCAGCAGTGGACAACCGGGCAATTCACCCCTCCACTTT. It encodes CASSGQPGNSPLHF. This chain links TRBV10-1 with TRBJ1-6, with D uncertain. Germline V CDR1 and CDR2: WNHNN, SYGVQD (reference sequence). Trimming shortened V by 4 bases and J by 7 bases, and 11 bases separated the two germline ends. This CDR3 spans 14 amino acids.

The chain combines TRBV3-1 with TRBJ1-1, with 7 nucleotides matching TRBD1. This CDR3 has 13 amino acids. Germline V gene sequence: CDR1 LGHDT, CDR2 YNNKEL (reference sequence). With 3 bases clipped from V and 7 bases from J, the junction kept 5 bases outside the gene matches. CDR3 region: CASSQKGAIEAFF. In DNA, the CDR3 is TGTGCCAGCAGCCAGAAGGGGGCCATTGAAGCTTTCTTT.

This rearrangement joins TRBV14 to TRBJ1-4; TRBD1 might be the D (5 bases). CDR3 size: 15 residues. V dropped 4 bases and J dropped 8 bases, with 17 bases sitting between them. Per the germline V gene, CDR1 is SGHDN and CDR2 is FVKESK. The CDR3 protein is CASSPPGGAGEKLFF. In nucleotides, the CDR3 is TGTGCCAGCAGCCCCCCTGGGGGAGCAGGGGAAAAACTGTTTTTT. The whole variable domain, remainder taken from reference TRBV14 and TRBJ1-4, is EAGVTQFPSHSVIEKGQTVTLRCDPISGHDNLYWYRRVMGKEIKFLLHFVKESKQDESGMPNNRFLAERTGGTYSTLKVQPAELEDSGVYFCASSPPGGAGEKLFFGSGTQLSVL.

The rearrangement links TRBV10-3 to TRBJ2-3, with 11 nucleotides matching TRBD2. Trimming took 8 bases from V and 4 from J; bases not matched to a gene: 2. CDR1 is ENHRY and CDR2 is SYGVKD in the germline V gene. CDR3 length equals 13 residues. The CDR3 DNA reads TGTGCCATCGGACTAGCGGGCGCAGATACGCAGTATTTT. This sequence encodes CAIGLAGADTQYF.

J is TRBJ1-2 and V is TRBV29-1; no clear D. This CDR3 has 10 residues. Trimming cost V 7 bases and J 11 bases, with 14 bases left between them. Germline V gives CDR1 SQVTM, CDR2 ANQGSEA. CDR3 sequence: CSAILRGYTF. For the CDR3, the DNA is TGCAGCGCCATACTACGAGGTTACACCTTC.

The V and J genes are TRBV20-1 and TRBJ1-2; 9 bases fit TRBD1. This CDR3 comprises 14 residues. Germline lookup yields CDR1 DFQATT and CDR2 SNEGSKA (reference sequence). The junction had 10 bases not matched to a gene; V was cut back by 0 bases and J by 11 bases. DNA of the CDR3: TGCAGTGCTAGAGATGCCGGGACAGGGAAGGGTTACACCTTC. Translating it yields CSARDAGTGKGYTF.

The chain uses TRBV6-5 and TRBJ1-2, with D tentatively TRBD1 (6 bases). Trimming removed 5 bases from V and 4 bases from J, with 14 bases in between. CDR3 length: 14 residues. Looked up from germline, CDR1 is MNHEY and CDR2 is SVGAGI. The CDR3 reads CASSDNPDSYGYTF. CDR3 coding DNA: TGTGCCAGCAGTGATAACCCGGACAGCTATGGCTACACCTTC.

The table lists this clonotype with a few counts. The chain recombines TRBV28 with TRBJ2-3; 9 nucleotides agree with TRBD1. V was clipped by 7 bases and J by 3 bases; unmatched bases: 8. CDR3 length: 15 residues. Germline assignment: CDR1 MDHEN and CDR2 SYDVKM. The CDR3 DNA follows: TGTGCCAGCACTGCCGGGACAGGGAGGACAGATACGCAGTATTTT. It is translated as CASTAGTGRTDTQYF.

V and J are TRBV6-4 and TRBJ1-2, with D tentatively TRBD1 (5 bases). V was clipped by 4 bases and J by 7 bases, with 16 bases between them. CDR3 length: 14 amino acids. Germline CDR1 MRHNA, CDR2 SNTAGT. This chain's CDR3 is CASSGTPGLGGYTF. The CDR3 nucleotides are TGTGCCAGCAGTGGGACACCGGGATTGGGTGGCTACACCTTC.

V and J are TRBV7-9 and TRBJ2-1; either TRBD1 or TRBD2 may fit D (6 bases each). Germline CDR1 reads SEHNR; CDR2 reads FQNEAQ (reference sequence). Trimming shortened V by 5 bases and J by 8 bases, and 16 bases separated the two germline ends. The CDR3 contains 14 residues. The CDR3 coding sequence is TGTGCCAGCAGCCTGACCCTGGGGGGCGATGAGCAGTTCTTC. This translates into CASSLTLGGDEQFF.

This rearrangement joins TRBV20-1 to TRBJ2-5; 8 nucleotides agree with TRBD1. This CDR3 region has 15 residues. The germline V gene encodes CDR1 DFQATT and CDR2 SNEGSKA (reference sequence). Trimming cost V 7 bases and J 5 bases; bases outside gene matches: 15. CDR3 DNA: TGCAGTGTCAGGCATCCCGGTCGACAGGGGGAGACCCAGTACTTC. This gives the protein CSVRHPGRQGETQYF.

The V gene is TRBV28, the J gene TRBJ1-2; D ambiguous. The germline V and J ends were trimmed by 10 bases and 4 bases, with 22 bases remaining between them. Germline CDR1 is MDHEN and CDR2 is SYDVKM. The CDR3 runs to 15 residues. CDR3 bases: TGTGCCACCCATCTTGGGCGAGAGCTCTCCTATGGCTACACCTTC. This translates into CATHLGRELSYGYTF.

V and J are TRBV4-1 and TRBJ2-3; D perhaps matches TRBD1 (6 bases). Trimming cost V 2 bases and J 0 bases, with 9 bases left between them. The germline gives CDR1 MGHRA, CDR2 YSYEKL. CDR3 length: 15 residues. The CDR3 protein is CASSQPQGSTDTQYF. As DNA, the CDR3 is TGCGCCAGCAGCCAACCACAGGGCAGCACAGATACGCAGTATTTT.

CDR3 sequence reads: CASSEMVRSYGYTF. CDR3 in DNA: TGTGCCAGCAGTGAGATGGTGAGGAGCTATGGCTACACCTTC. The V call is TRBV2, the J call TRBJ1-2; D is undetermined. The V end was cut by 3 bases, the J end by 4 bases, with 12 bases between. This CDR3 is 14 amino acids long. Germline V gene lookup returns CDR1 SNHLY and CDR2 FYNNEI.